Listed here are 2 T cell receptor beta chains from one sample, sequenced in a study of identical twins. Each CDR3 protein is one row after TCRdb ran MiXCR on the 5' RACE reads. The data show around 530,000 distinct CDR3 sequences, 15% seen once. This same sample was also taken into another study, of yellow fever vaccine responses in identical twins.

Sequencing input: CD4+ T cells sorted from blood. The receptor source for this set is a young woman in good health.

V gene TRBV11-3 combines with J gene TRBJ2-1; D may be TRBD2 (6 bases). V lost 2 bases to trimming and J lost 11 bases, with 13 bases between them. CDR1 is SGHNT, CDR2 YENEEA, per germline. The CDR3 contains 13 residues. CDR3 coding DNA: TGTGCCAGCAGCTTACCCCCTGGAGGGCAGCAGTTCTTC. It encodes CASSLPPGGQQFF. Full variable domain (rest looked up from reference TRBV11-3 and TRBJ2-1): EAGVVQSPRYKIIEKKQPVAFWCNPISGHNTLYWYLQNLGQGPELLIRYENEEAVDDSQLPKDRFSAERLKGVDSTLKIQPAELGDSAVYLCASSLPPGGQQFFGPGTRLTVL.

This clonotype was detected a few times. The J gene is TRBJ2-3, the V gene TRBV20-1; unclear D gene. This CDR3 has 14 amino acids. The V gene's germline CDR1 is DFQATT and CDR2 SNEGSKA (reference sequence). The ends were cut back, 3 bases at V and 5 bases at J, with 15 bases in the middle. The CDR3 spells CSASFAPVIDTQYF. CDR3 coding DNA: TGCAGTGCTAGTTTTGCACCGGTCATAGATACGCAGTATTTT.